The rows below give T cell receptor beta chains drawn from one sample of a study of control samples from healthy donors and cancer patients. The data were produced by immunoSEQ multiplex PCR, yet TCRdb's version contains in-frame clones alone and is incomplete. The table records about 150,000 clones, 94% of them present only once. Material for sequencing was blood. The source is a man aged 35 to 55 in good health. Both conserved end residues are part of each CDR3. The D gene is left open where the match is weak. Part of the rows lack a size; the others show once, few, many or a class for expanded clones.

DNA: TGTGCCAGCAGCTTTGGAAAGGCCTTGGACACCTTC
CDR3: CASSFGKALDTF
J: TRBJ1-2
D: -
size: -
V: TRBV7-2

DNA: TGTGCCAGCTTTTACGGGACAGGGAACACCGGGGAGCTGTTTTTT
CDR3: CASFYGTGNTGELFF
J: TRBJ2-2
D: TRBD1
size: -
V: TRBV25-1

DNA: TGTGCCAGCTCACCGTCCCAAGAGACCCAGTACTTC
CDR3: CASSPSQETQYF
J: TRBJ2-5
D: -
size: once
V: TRBV18

DNA: TGTGCCAGTACCATGCAGGGTCTGAACACTGAAGCTTTCTTT
CDR3: CASTMQGLNTEAFF
J: TRBJ1-1
D: -
size: -
V: TRBV19

DNA: TGTGCCAGTAGTACCGAATGGGACAGACGAGCAGCCCAGCATTTT
CDR3: CASSTEWDRRAAQHF
J: TRBJ1-5
D: TRBD1
size: -
V: TRBV19

DNA: TGTGCCAGCAGCTTATGGACAGTCAATCAGCCCCAGCATTTT
CDR3: CASSLWTVNQPQHF
J: TRBJ1-5
D: -
size: -
V: TRBV5-8

DNA: TGTGCCAGCAGCAAAGGGGAGTCCTTGGGCAGGAGCACCGGGGAGCTGTTTTTT
CDR3: CASSKGESLGRSTGELFF
J: TRBJ2-2
D: -
size: -
V: TRBV21-1

DNA: TGCGCCAGCAGCCAAGAGGCGGGGGGGGGCTATGGCTACACCTTC
CDR3: CASSQEAGGGYGYTF
J: TRBJ1-2
D: -
size: once
V: TRBV4-1

DNA: TGTGCCACCAGTGGGAAGGGACAGGGGAGATTCCTTAACACCGGGGAGCTGTTTTTT
CDR3: CATSGKGQGRFLNTGELFF
J: TRBJ2-2
D: TRBD1
size: -
V: TRBV24-1

DNA: TGTGCCAGCAGACCCAATAGCAATCAGCCCCAGCATTTT
CDR3: CASRPNSNQPQHF
J: TRBJ1-5
D: -
size: once
V: TRBV27

DNA: TGCGCCAGCAGCCGAGGTCCGGGGTTCTACGAGCAGTACTTC
CDR3: CASSRGPGFYEQYF
J: TRBJ2-7
D: -
size: -
V: TRBV4-1

DNA: TGCGCCAGCAGTGATATAGGTAGGGGTTACAATCAGCCCCAGCATTTT
CDR3: CASSDIGRGYNQPQHF
J: TRBJ1-5
D: -
size: -
V: TRBV10-1

DNA: TGTGCCAGCAGTCGAGGGACAGGGGGAGTTACCGGGGAGCTGTTTTTT
CDR3: CASSRGTGGVTGELFF
J: TRBJ2-2
D: TRBD1
size: -
V: TRBV6-6

DNA: TGTGCCAGCAGCTTAACCGCGACAGGGGGATTCGGGGAGCTGTTTTTT
CDR3: CASSLTATGGFGELFF
J: TRBJ2-2
D: TRBD1
size: -
V: TRBV11-2

DNA: TGTGCCAGCAGTTACTCTGGGGTTAACCAGCCCCAGCATTTT
CDR3: CASSYSGVNQPQHF
J: TRBJ1-5
D: -
size: -
V: TRBV6-5

DNA: TGTGCCAGCAGCCACCGAACAGGGGAAAGAACTGAAGCTTTCTTT
CDR3: CASSHRTGERTEAFF
J: TRBJ1-1
D: TRBD1
size: few
V: TRBV7-9

DNA: TGTGCCGTCTCACCGGACCATCAACGGGGTGAGCAGTTCTTC
CDR3: CAVSPDHQRGEQFF
J: TRBJ2-1
D: -
size: -
V: TRBV7-7

DNA: TGCGCCAGCAGCCAACAACCGGGACAGGGCTATAATTCACCCCTCCACTTT
CDR3: CASSQQPGQGYNSPLHF
J: TRBJ1-6
D: TRBD1
size: -
V: TRBV4-3

DNA: TGTGCCAGCAGTTTATCCGGGACAGCTTACGAGCAGTACTTC
CDR3: CASSLSGTAYEQYF
J: TRBJ2-7
D: TRBD1
size: -
V: TRBV27

DNA: TGTGCCAGCAGCGTAGAAACTAGCTGGAATGAGCAGTTCTTC
CDR3: CASSVETSWNEQFF
J: TRBJ2-1
D: -
size: -
V: TRBV9

DNA: TGTGCCAGCGGCCATGTCTCGCGGGGCACTGAAGCTTTCTTT
CDR3: CASGHVSRGTEAFF
J: TRBJ1-1
D: -
size: -
V: TRBV6-5

DNA: TGTGCCAGCAGCTCCTCTCCGGGCCATAAATACGAGCAGTACTTC
CDR3: CASSSSPGHKYEQYF
J: TRBJ2-7
D: -
size: -
V: TRBV7-2

DNA: TGTGCCAGCAGGGAAGACAGGGCAACTAATGAAAAACTGTTTTTT
CDR3: CASREDRATNEKLFF
J: TRBJ1-4
D: TRBD1
size: once
V: TRBV2

DNA: TGTGCCAGCTCACCTGGACAGAGAGAGACCCAGTACTTC
CDR3: CASSPGQRETQYF
J: TRBJ2-5
D: -
size: -
V: TRBV18

DNA: TGTGCCAGCAGCACTAGCGGGGGGTCCGGTGGTGAGCAGTTCTTC
CDR3: CASSTSGGSGGEQFF
J: TRBJ2-1
D: TRBD2
size: -
V: TRBV6-5

DNA: TGTGCCAGCAGCACCTTTAAGGGAGCCAAGGGGGCCAACGTCCTGACTTTC
CDR3: CASSTFKGAKGANVLTF
J: TRBJ2-6
D: -
size: -
V: TRBV7-2

DNA: TGTGCCAGCAGTGAGGGACAGGGGGCTAGTACAGATACGCAGTATTTT
CDR3: CASSEGQGASTDTQYF
J: TRBJ2-3
D: TRBD1
size: -
V: TRBV6-1

DNA: TGCGCCAGCAGCCAGGGACAGCCCCTCGAGCAGTACTTC
CDR3: CASSQGQPLEQYF
J: TRBJ2-7
D: TRBD1
size: -
V: TRBV5-1